Presented here are 18 T cell receptor beta chains from one specimen sequenced in a study of early T cells in non-severe SARS-CoV-2 infection. MiXCR was run by TCRdb on the 5' RACE reads, yielding one entry per CDR3 protein. The table lists approximately 120,000 distinct CDR3 sequences, 15% of them singletons. The material sequenced was whole blood. These receptors originate from an adult who was a healthcare worker with PCR-confirmed SARS-CoV-2 infection or an uninfected control (not recorded which).

In this sample, this clonotype turned up many times. The chain is built from TRBV4-1 and TRBJ1-5; D ambiguous. The CDR3 consists of 16 residues. Germline V gene lookup returns CDR1 MGHRA and CDR2 YSYEKL. The ends were cut back, 2 bases at V and 6 bases at J, with 17 bases in the middle. In nucleotides, the CDR3 is TGCGCCAGCAGCCAATCGCCAGACCTCGTGGGTCAGCCCCAGCATTTT. It codes for CASSQSPDLVGQPQHF.

This clonotype occurred many times. The rearrangement links TRBV11-2 to TRBJ2-1; D is unresolved. CDR1 and CDR2 (germline): SGHAT, FQNNGV. The CDR3 covers 11 residues. Deletions cut 5 bases from V and 2 bases from J, with 1 base between. The CDR3 here is CASSTYNEQFF. CDR3 DNA sequence: TGTGCCAGCAGCACCTACAATGAGCAGTTCTTC.

This clonotype was counted only a few times. The CDR3 DNA reads TGTGCCAGCTCACCACCCGGGGGCAGTTCACCCCTCCACTTT. This gives the protein CASSPPGGSSPLHF. This chain links TRBV18 with TRBJ1-6, with D possibly being TRBD1 (6 bases). Trimming took 0 bases from V and 9 from J, leaving 9 bases between them. The CDR3 runs 14 residues. Per germline, CDR1 KGHSH and CDR2 LQKENI.

CDR3 sequence: CASSGRGGYSNQPQHF. The CDR3 nucleotides read TGTGCCAGTAGTGGTAGGGGCGGGTATAGCAATCAGCCCCAGCATTTT. This chain uses TRBV19 with TRBJ1-5; possible D gene TRBD1, 5 bases. V lost 5 bases and J lost 0, with 14 bases in between. The CDR3 extends over 16 amino acids. Germline lookup yields CDR1 LNHDA and CDR2 SQIVND (reference sequence).

This clonotype was observed at least ten times. J is TRBJ2-5 and V is TRBV6-5, with D perhaps being TRBD1 or TRBD2 (5 bases each). Trimming cost V 4 bases and J 3 bases, with 15 bases left between them. Germline V CDR1 and CDR2: MNHEY, SVGAGI. CDR3 length: 15 amino acids. The CDR3 sequence is CASSSDPGPEETQYF. In nucleotides, the CDR3 is TGTGCCAGCAGTTCAGATCCGGGACCAGAAGAGACCCAGTACTTC.

The chain is built from TRBV7-2 and TRBJ2-5, with D tentatively TRBD2 (6 bases). Per germline, CDR1 SGHTA and CDR2 FQGNSA. V was shortened by 5 bases and J by 3 bases, with 13 bases between the two germline ends. This CDR3 spans 14 amino acids. CDR3 DNA: TGTGCCAGCAGCCCCGGCGGGGCAGAAGAGACCCAGTACTTC. This gives the protein CASSPGGAEETQYF.

This chain connects TRBV29-1 to TRBJ1-2; weak D call: TRBD1 (5 bases). This CDR3 has 12 residues. The V gene's germline CDR1 is SQVTM and CDR2 ANQGSEA. V lost 6 bases to trimming and J lost 3 bases, with 11 bases between them. The CDR3 coding sequence is TGCAGCGTCAGACAGATTGACTATGGCTACACCTTC. It codes for CSVRQIDYGYTF.

This clonotype was counted only a few times. The J gene is TRBJ1-1, the V gene TRBV27; tentative D call: TRBD1 (5 bases). Looked up from germline, CDR1 is MNHEY and CDR2 is SMNVEV (reference sequence). V gave up 5 bases and J gave up 4 bases, with 14 bases separating them. The CDR3 runs 14 residues. Here the CDR3 reads CASSPQGDGTEAFF. The CDR3 DNA sequence: TGTGCCAGCAGTCCCCAAGGGGACGGCACTGAAGCTTTCTTT.

The CDR3 sequence is CASSEDNSGRRPQHF. The CDR3 bases are TGTGCCAGCAGTGAAGATAATTCGGGACGGCGGCCCCAGCATTTT. The chain couples TRBV6-1 to TRBJ1-5, with a possible D match to TRBD1 (5 bases). In germline, CDR1 is MNHNS, CDR2 SASEGT. The length of the CDR3 is 15 residues. Trimming cost V 1 base and J 9 bases, with 16 bases left between them.

In its sample, this clonotype was seen a few times. This chain joins TRBV3-1 and TRBJ2-5; D is uncertain. V was trimmed by 0 bases and J by 4 bases, leaving 3 bases between them. Looked up from germline, CDR1 is LGHDT and CDR2 is YNNKEL (reference sequence). The CDR3 has 12 amino acids. The CDR3: CASSQEGETQYF. Here the CDR3 DNA reads TGTGCCAGCAGCCAAGAAGGAGAGACCCAGTACTTC.

The chain links TRBV29-1 to TRBJ2-7; no reliable D call. The CDR3 covers 10 residues. From germline, CDR1 is SQVTM and CDR2 ANQGSEA. Trimming took off 5 bases at V and 6 bases at J, with 8 bases between the two ends. CDR3 loop: CSVRVGEQYF. In DNA form, the CDR3 reads TGCAGCGTTCGTGTGGGCGAGCAGTACTTC.

In this sample, this clonotype turned up a few times. V and J are TRBV18 and TRBJ2-1; 7 bases align to TRBD1. Germline V gene lookup returns CDR1 KGHSH and CDR2 LQKENI. J lost 4 bases, V lost 2 bases, and 8 bases had no gene match. The CDR3 runs to 16 residues. In DNA form, the CDR3 reads TGTGCCAGCTCACCAGGGCACAGGGGTAATTACAATGAGCAGTTCTTC. Its protein is CASSPGHRGNYNEQFF.

The chain carries TRBV2 and TRBJ2-3; possible D gene TRBD1, 5 bases. The CDR3 consists of 15 residues. Germline-derived CDR1 and CDR2 are SNHLY and FYNNEI. Trimming stripped 2 bases from V and 2 bases from J, with 11 bases between. CDR3 DNA: TGTGCCAGCAGTGAACGGCAGGGCTACACAGATACGCAGTATTTT. Translating it yields CASSERQGYTDTQYF.

This chain links TRBV27 with TRBJ2-3, with 13 positions matching TRBD2. The CDR3 sequence is 16 residues long. V lost 6 bases and J lost 3; bases outside the gene matches: 6. Germline CDR1 reads MNHEY; CDR2 reads SMNVEV (reference sequence). Here the CDR3 reads CASRRGTSGATDTQYF. As DNA, the CDR3 is TGTGCCAGCAGGCGGGGGACTAGCGGGGCAACAGATACGCAGTATTTT.

This clonotype was seen only once. The rearrangement links TRBV9 to TRBJ2-7, with 7 bases matching TRBD1. Germline V CDR1 and CDR2: SGDLS, YYNGEE. Trimming removed 4 bases from V and 2 bases from J; junction bases left unmatched: 6. CDR3 length: 14 residues. The CDR3 loop is CASSRDRVPYEQYF. CDR3 coding DNA: TGTGCCAGCAGCCGGGACAGAGTCCCCTACGAGCAGTACTTC.

The table lists this clonotype with a few counts. In DNA, the CDR3 is TGTGCCAGCAGCCCCCGGGGGGGAGCAGATACGCAGTATTTT. It yields the protein CASSPRGGADTQYF. The chain uses TRBV7-6 and TRBJ2-3, with TRBD2 identical over 8 bases. The CDR3 totals 14 residues. With 5 bases clipped from V and 4 bases from J, the junction kept 5 bases outside the gene matches. Germline lookup yields CDR1 SGHVS and CDR2 FNYEAQ.

Only a few counts were recorded for this clonotype. CDR3 nucleotides: TGTGCCAGCAGCTTAGAGGGACAGGGGACGGAGGATGCTTTCTTT. The encoded protein is CASSLEGQGTEDAFF. The V call is TRBV7-9, the J call TRBJ1-1; 10 bases are shared with TRBD1. Trimming removed 1 base from V and 11 bases from J; junction bases left unmatched: 10. There are 15 residues in the CDR3. Germline lookup yields CDR1 SEHNR and CDR2 FQNEAQ (reference sequence).

This clonotype occurred many times. The chain links TRBV7-9 to TRBJ2-1; tentatively, D is TRBD1 (6 bases). The CDR3 sequence is 12 residues long. CDR1 and CDR2 (germline): SEHNR, FQNEAQ (reference sequence). V was shortened by 2 bases and J by 7 bases, with 6 bases between the two germline ends. The CDR3 loop is CASSLRGNEQFF. CDR3 nucleotide sequence: TGTGCCAGCAGCTTAAGGGGGAATGAGCAGTTCTTC.